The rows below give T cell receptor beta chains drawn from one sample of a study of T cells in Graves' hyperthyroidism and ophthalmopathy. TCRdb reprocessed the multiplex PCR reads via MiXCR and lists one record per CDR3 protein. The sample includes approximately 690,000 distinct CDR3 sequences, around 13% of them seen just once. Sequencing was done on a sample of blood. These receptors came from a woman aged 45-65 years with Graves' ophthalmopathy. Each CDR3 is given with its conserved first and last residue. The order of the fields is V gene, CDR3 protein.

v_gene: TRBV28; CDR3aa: CASTGQGMNTEAFF
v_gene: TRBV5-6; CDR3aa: CASSRDRVSISYEQYF
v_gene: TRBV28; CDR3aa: CASSLVGEGYGYTF
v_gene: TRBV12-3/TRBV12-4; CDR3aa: CASSLTSGRGGTDTQYF
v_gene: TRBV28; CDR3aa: CASSFSQPYTEAFF
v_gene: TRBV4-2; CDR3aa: CASSHGQGGEKLFF
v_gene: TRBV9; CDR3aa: CASSAARDRSTDTQYF
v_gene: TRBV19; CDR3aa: CASSMSGELFF
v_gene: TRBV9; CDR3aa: CASSVGSGKETQYF
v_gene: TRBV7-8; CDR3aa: CASSQEPRGPYEQYF
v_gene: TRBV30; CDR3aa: CAWSLGQGRAFF
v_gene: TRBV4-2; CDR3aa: CASSQGDRRTSYEQYF
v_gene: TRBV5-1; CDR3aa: CASSWDLAGVADTQYF
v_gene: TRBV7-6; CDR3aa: CASSPWNAETQYF
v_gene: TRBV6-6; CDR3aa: CASSYSGLAGGPGEQFF
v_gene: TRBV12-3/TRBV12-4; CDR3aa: CASSPPPDSPLYEQYF
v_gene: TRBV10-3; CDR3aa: CAISESGAINYEQYF
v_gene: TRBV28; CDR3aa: CASSFVLAGETQYF
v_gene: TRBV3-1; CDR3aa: CASSSKTGVSYNEQFF
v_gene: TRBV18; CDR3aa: CASSPRLSGDTDTQYF
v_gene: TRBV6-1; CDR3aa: CASIDRGLSDTQYF
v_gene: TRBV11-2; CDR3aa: CASSLDRPSLETQYF
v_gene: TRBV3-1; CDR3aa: CASSQGGEQFF
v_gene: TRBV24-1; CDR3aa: CATATGDYTGELFF
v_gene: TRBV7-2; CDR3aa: CASSAPRGLAGSEQYF
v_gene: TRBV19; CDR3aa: CASNLHDGYTF
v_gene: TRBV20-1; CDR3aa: CSVVGTSGTDTQYF
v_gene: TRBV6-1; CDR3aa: CASSPWDGANTGELFF
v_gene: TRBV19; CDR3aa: CASIGGPRGLLGNTIYF
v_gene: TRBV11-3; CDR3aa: CASSPVWDEQFF
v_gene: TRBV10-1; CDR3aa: CASSESMAIQETQYF
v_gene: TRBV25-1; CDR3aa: CASSKSGRSTGELFF
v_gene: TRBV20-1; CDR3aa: CSAKQGGLRQPQHF
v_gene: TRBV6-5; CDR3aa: CASSYSASGSPYNEQFF
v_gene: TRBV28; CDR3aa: CASRRNSEQYF
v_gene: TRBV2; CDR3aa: CASSVGGPVREQYF
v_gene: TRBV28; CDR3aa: CASSLGEVRSGEQYF
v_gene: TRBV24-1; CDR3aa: CATSDTTGLASNEQFF
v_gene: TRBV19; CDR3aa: CASSIEFRGYGYTF
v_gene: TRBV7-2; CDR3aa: CASSTRQGRYGYTF
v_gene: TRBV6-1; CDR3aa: CASSHWWGGTTGELFF
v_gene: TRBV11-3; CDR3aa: CASSAGWTTNEKLFF
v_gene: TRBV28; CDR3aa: CASSLWPVLAGGSTDTQYF
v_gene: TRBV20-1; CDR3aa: CSARVRGDYEQYF
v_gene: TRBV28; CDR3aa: CASLTDRQGGTEAFF
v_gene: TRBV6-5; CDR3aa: CASSYSNGYGYTF
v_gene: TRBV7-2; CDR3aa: CASSLERNWGSYNEQFF
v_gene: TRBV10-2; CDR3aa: CASSKTGTQYF
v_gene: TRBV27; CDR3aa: CASSGTGIGLGSPLHF
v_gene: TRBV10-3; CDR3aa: CAISDGGETQYF
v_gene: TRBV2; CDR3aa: CASCGSFYEQYF
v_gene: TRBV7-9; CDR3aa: CASSQKGLAIYEQYF
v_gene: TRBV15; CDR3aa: CATSRDSTLVGYTF
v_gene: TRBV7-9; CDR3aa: CASSLDGSGRWNEQFF
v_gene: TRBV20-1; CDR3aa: CSADSAERETQYF
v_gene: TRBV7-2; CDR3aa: CASSSPRTSGRTLSYNEQFF